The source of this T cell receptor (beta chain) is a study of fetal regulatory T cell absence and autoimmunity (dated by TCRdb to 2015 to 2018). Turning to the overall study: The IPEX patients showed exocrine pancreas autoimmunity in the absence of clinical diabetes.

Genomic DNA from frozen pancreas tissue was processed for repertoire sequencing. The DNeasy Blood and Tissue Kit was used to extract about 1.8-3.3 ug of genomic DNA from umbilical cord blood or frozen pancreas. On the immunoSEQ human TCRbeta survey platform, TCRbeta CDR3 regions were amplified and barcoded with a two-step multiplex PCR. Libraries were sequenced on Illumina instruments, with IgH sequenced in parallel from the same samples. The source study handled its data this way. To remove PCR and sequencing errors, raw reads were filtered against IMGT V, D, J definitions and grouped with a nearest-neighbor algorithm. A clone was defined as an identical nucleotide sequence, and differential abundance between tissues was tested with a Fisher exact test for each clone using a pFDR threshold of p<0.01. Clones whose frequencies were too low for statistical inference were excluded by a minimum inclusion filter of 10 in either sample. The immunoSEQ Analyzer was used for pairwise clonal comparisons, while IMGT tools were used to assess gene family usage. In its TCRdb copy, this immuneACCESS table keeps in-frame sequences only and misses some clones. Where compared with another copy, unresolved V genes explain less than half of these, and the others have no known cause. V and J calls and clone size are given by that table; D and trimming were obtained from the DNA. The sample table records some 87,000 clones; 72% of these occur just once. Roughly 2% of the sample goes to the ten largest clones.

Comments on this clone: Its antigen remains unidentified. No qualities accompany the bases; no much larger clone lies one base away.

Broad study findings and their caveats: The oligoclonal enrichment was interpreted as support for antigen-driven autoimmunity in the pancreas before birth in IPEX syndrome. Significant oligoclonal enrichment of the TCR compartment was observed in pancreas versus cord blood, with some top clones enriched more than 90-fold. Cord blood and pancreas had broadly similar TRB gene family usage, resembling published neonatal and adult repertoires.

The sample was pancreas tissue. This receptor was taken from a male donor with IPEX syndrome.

The DNA reads as follows: TGTGCCAGCAGTCCGGGACTAGCGGCTTGGAATGAGCAGTTCTTC. Its translation is CASSPGLAAWNEQFF. The V gene is TRBV6-5 and the J gene is TRBJ2-1, with 11 junctional bases fitting TRBD2. CDR1 and CDR2 are read off the germline V gene as MNHEY and SVGAGI. Measured from the cysteine to the phenylalanine, the CDR3 is 15 residues long. Only the CDR3 DNA stays, 45 bases, in frame from base 1. The germline V end is reduced by 5 bases and the J end by 7 bases; junction bases left unmatched: 7.